This T cell receptor (beta chain) was recovered during a study of human thymus T cells. Study-wide findings and caveats: Gene usage (both V and J) appeared biased in thymic and blood repertoires. There were highly overlapping thymic repertoires among unrelated individuals, as related research reported.

A remark on this clone: The antigen is unknown.

This CDR3 is 16 amino acids long. Trimming shortened V by 5 bases and J by 0 bases, and 16 bases separated the two germline ends. Germline V gene sequence: CDR1 SGHVS, CDR2 FQNEAQ. Resections from corrective heart surgery provided thymus tissue. Profiling relied on immunoSEQ multiplex PCR, and the TCRdb table lists in-frame clones only, not all of them. This table has about 78,000 clones, roughly 97% appearing once. The specimen sequenced was thymus tissue. The J gene is TRBJ1-1, the V gene TRBV7-8; D uncertain. The clonotype comes from a boy in the first two years of life with a congenital heart defect but otherwise immunologically healthy. The CDR3 bases are TGTGCCAGCAGCCGGGTTTACGGGCTGATGAACACTGAAGCTTTCTTT. Encoded protein: CASSRVYGLMNTEAFF.